This T cell receptor beta chain was captured by sequencing in a study of CXCR3-negative and CXCR3-positive naive CD8 T cells. This CDR3 region has 11 residues. Germline V gene sequence: CDR1 SGHTA, CDR2 FQGNSA. The method, 5' RACE with UMI labels, was used to prepare the TRB cDNA libraries. TCRdb derives one entry per CDR3 protein from the 5' RACE reads, leaving out DNA. The sample data list roughly 100,000 distinct CDR3 sequences. J is TRBJ2-1 and V is TRBV7-2; TCRdb indicates TRBD1, and absent DNA this call remains unverified. The material sequenced was naive CXCR3- CD8+ T cells from blood. Documented subset: CD45RO-CCR7+CD27+CD95- naive CD8+ T cells lacking CXCR3 (TNR3-). The source of this sequence is a human donor in good health. Some clones in this sample may be carry-over from other donors' samples. The chain's CDR3 is CASSLGTGEGF.